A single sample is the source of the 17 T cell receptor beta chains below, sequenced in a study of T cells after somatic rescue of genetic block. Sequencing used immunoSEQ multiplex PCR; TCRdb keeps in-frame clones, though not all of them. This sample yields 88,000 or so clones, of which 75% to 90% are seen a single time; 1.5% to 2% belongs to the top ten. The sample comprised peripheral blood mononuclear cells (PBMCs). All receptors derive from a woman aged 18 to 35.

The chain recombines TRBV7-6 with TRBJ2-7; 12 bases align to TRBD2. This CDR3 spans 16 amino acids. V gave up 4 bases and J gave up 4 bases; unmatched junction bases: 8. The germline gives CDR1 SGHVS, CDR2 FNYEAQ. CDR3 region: CASSSKGLAGGYEQYF. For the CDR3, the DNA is TGTGCCAGCAGCTCTAAGGGCCTAGCGGGAGGGTACGAGCAGTACTTC.

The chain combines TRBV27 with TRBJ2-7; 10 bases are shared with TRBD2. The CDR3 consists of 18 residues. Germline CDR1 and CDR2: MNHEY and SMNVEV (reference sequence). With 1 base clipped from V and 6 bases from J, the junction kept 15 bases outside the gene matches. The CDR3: CASSLLPPDQREGGEQYF. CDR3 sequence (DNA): TGTGCCAGCAGTTTATTACCTCCGGACCAGCGGGAGGGTGGCGAGCAGTACTTC.

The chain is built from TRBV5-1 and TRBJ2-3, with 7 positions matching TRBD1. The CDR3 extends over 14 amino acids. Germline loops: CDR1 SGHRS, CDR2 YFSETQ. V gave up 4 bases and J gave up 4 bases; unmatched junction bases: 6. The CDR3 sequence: CASSRDRVPDTQYF. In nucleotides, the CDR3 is TGCGCCAGCAGCCGAGACAGGGTCCCAGATACGCAGTATTTT.

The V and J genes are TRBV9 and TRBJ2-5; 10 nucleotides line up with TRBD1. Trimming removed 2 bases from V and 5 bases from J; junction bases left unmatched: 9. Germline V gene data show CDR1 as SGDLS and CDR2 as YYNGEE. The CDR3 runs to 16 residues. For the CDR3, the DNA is TGTGCCAGCAGCGTGGGGACAGGGGCCATTGGGGAGACCCAGTACTTC. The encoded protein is CASSVGTGAIGETQYF. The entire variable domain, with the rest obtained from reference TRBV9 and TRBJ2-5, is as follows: DSGVTQTPKHLITATGQRVTLRCSPRSGDLSVYWYQQSLDQGLQFLIQYYNGEERAKGNILERFSAQQFPDLHSELNLSSLELGDSALYFCASSVGTGAIGETQYFGPGTRLLVL.

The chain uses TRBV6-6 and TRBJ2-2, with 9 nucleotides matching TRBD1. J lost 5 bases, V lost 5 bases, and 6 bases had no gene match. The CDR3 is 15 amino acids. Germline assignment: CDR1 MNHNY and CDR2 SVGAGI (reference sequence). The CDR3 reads CASSAPGTGTGELFF. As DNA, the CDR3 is TGTGCCAGCAGTGCCCCCGGGACAGGGACCGGGGAGCTGTTTTTT.

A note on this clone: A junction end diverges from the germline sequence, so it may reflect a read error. CDR3 coding DNA: TGCAGCGTGGAAGGGACTAGCGGATCCTACAATGAGCAGTTCTTC. This codes for CSVEGTSGSYNEQFF. This rearrangement joins TRBV29-1 to TRBJ2-1; 11 bases fit TRBD2. Germline V lookup: CDR1 SQVTM, CDR2 ANQGSEA. This CDR3 is built from 15 residues.

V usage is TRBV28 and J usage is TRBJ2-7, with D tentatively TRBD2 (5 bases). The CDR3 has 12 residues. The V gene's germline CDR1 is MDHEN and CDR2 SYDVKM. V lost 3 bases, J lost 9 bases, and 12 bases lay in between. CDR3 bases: TGTGCCAGCAGTTTCCGTAGGAGCGGGCAGTACTTC. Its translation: CASSFRRSGQYF.

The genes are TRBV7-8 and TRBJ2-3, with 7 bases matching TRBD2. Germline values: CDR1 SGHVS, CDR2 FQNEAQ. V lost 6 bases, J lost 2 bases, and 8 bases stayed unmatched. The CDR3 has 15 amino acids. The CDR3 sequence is CASRQSRGDTDTQYF. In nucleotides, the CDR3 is TGTGCCAGCAGGCAATCCCGGGGGGACACAGATACGCAGTATTTT.

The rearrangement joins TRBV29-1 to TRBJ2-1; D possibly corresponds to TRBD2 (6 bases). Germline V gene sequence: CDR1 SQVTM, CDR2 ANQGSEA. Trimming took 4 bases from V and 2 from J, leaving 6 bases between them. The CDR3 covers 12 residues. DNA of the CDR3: TGCAGCGTTGGCGGGACCTACAATGAGCAGTTCTTC. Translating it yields CSVGGTYNEQFF.

The CDR3 bases are TGCGCCAGCAGCGCCGGCAGAGCTGGGTATGAAAAACTGTTTTTT. Translating it yields CASSAGRAGYEKLFF. This chain uses TRBV5-1 with TRBJ1-4; D remains unclear. V lost 4 bases and J lost 6, with 16 bases in between. The CDR3 runs to 15 residues. CDR1 and CDR2 from the germline V gene are SGHRS and YFSETQ. The whole variable domain, filled in from reference TRBV5-1 and TRBJ1-4, reads KAGVTQTPRYLIKTRGQQVTLSCSPISGHRSVSWYQQTPGQGLQFLFEYFSETQRNKGNFPGRFSGRQFSNSRSEMNVSTLELGDSALYLCASSAGRAGYEKLFFGSGTQLSVL.

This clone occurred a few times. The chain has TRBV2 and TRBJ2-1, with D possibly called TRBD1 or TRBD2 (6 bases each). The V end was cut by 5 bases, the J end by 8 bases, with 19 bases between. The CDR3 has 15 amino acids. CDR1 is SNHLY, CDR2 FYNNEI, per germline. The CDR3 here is CASSWGTGASDEQFF. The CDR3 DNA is TGTGCCAGCAGTTGGGGGACGGGGGCGTCCGATGAGCAGTTCTTC.

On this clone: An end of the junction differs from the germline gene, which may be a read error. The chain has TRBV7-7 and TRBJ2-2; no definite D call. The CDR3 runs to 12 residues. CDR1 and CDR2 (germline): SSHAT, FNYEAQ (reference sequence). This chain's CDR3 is CASSPTGGELFF. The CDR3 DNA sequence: TGTGCTAGCAGCCCCACCGGAGGGGAGCTGTTTTTT.

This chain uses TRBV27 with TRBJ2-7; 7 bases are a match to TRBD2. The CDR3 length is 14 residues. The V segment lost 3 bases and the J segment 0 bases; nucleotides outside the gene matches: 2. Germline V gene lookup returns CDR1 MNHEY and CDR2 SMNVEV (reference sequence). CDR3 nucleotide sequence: TGTGCCAGCAGTTTCCTAGCGGACTCCTACGAGCAGTACTTC. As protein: CASSFLADSYEQYF.

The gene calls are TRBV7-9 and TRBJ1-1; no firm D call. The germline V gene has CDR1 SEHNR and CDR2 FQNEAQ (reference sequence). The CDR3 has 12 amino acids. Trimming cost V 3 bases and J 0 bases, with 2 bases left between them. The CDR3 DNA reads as TGTGCCAGCAGCTTGGTGAACACTGAAGCTTTCTTT. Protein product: CASSLVNTEAFF.

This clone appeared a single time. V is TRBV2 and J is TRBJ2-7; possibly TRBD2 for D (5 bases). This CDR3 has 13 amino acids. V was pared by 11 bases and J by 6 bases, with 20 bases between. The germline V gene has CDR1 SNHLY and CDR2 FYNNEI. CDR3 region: CALLHEGEGEQYF. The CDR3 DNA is TGTGCCCTCCTCCATGAGGGAGAGGGCGAGCAGTACTTC.

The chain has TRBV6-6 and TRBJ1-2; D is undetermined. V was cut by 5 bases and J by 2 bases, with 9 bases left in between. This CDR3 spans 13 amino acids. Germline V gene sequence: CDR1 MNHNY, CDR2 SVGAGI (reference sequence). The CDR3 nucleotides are TGTGCCAGCAGTATGGGCGGAAACTATGGCTACACCTTC. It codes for CASSMGGNYGYTF.

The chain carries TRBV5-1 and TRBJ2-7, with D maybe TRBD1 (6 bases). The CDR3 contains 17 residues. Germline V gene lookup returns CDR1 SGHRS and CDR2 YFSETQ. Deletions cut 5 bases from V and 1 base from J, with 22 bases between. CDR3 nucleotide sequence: TGCGCCAGCAGAGGGGGACCCCCGCCATCTGCATCCTACGAGCAGTACTTC. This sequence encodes CASRGGPPPSASYEQYF. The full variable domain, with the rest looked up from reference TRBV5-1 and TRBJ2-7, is KAGVTQTPRYLIKTRGQQVTLSCSPISGHRSVSWYQQTPGQGLQFLFEYFSETQRNKGNFPGRFSGRQFSNSRSEMNVSTLELGDSALYLCASRGGPPPSASYEQYFGPGTRLTVT.